This T cell receptor (beta chain) was recorded in a study of beta chain features in type 1 diabetes. Study observations and caveats: Type 1 diabetes patients had moderately but significantly shorter TCRB CDR3s in all four CD4+ subsets.

A remark on this clone: Antigen unknown.

Expressed TCRB transcripts were sequenced, since all the RNA that had been isolated was reverse transcribed. Profiled with immunoSEQ multiplex PCR; TCRdb holds only in-frame clones, not every one. The sample includes approximately 270,000 clones, 13% to 15% of them seen just once. This sequence originates from a man aged 30 to 45 with type 1 diabetes. Sequencing used naive CD4+ T cells from blood.

The CDR3 nucleotides read TGTGCCAGCAGTTTATGGACAGGGAAAGTGGCCACCACCGGGGAGCTGTTTTTT. Residues: CASSLWTGKVATTGELFF. This sequence joins TRBV27 and TRBJ2-2, with 8 bases that match TRBD1. With V trimmed by 1 base and J by 4 bases, 11 bases remained unmatched. Germline CDR1 MNHEY, CDR2 SMNVEV (reference sequence). This CDR3 comprises 18 residues.